Following are 25 T cell receptor beta chains from one sample sequenced in a study of T cell responses to AZD1222 COVID-19 vaccine. Libraries were prepared by immunoSEQ multiplex PCR; TCRdb keeps only in-frame clonotypes and omits some of them. This repertoire shows some 130,000 clones, 70% to 90% found once; its top ten account for roughly 8.9%. Specimen: peripheral blood, collected 28 days after the second AZD1222 dose. These receptors originate from an adult who received the AZD1222 COVID-19 vaccine.

The V and J genes are TRBV9 and TRBJ2-5, with TRBD2 matching 8 bases. J gave up 6 bases and V 0 bases, and 10 bases lay outside the gene matches. Per the germline V gene, CDR1 is SGDLS and CDR2 is YYNGEE. This CDR3 is built from 16 residues. The CDR3 sequence is CASSVDGTSNRKTQYF. The CDR3 DNA is TGTGCCAGCAGCGTAGACGGGACTAGTAATAGGAAGACCCAGTACTTC.

The rearrangement links TRBV24-1 to TRBJ1-5; D possibly corresponds to TRBD1 (5 bases). The CDR3 has 13 amino acids. Between the trimmed V and J ends, which lost 7 bases and 4 bases, there was a span of 10 bases. Per germline, CDR1 KGHDR and CDR2 SFDVKD. The CDR3 DNA follows: TGTGCCACCAGGGGAGGGGCGAATCAGCCCCAGCATTTT. It codes for CATRGGANQPQHF.

This chain links TRBV4-3 with TRBJ1-1; D gene uncertain. The CDR3 has 13 residues. V was cut by 6 bases and J by 1 base, with 9 bases left in between. In germline, CDR1 is LGHNA, CDR2 YSLEER. For the CDR3, the DNA is TGCGCCAGCAGTTATCAGGAGAACACTGAAGCTTTCTTT. As protein: CASSYQENTEAFF.

The DNA for the CDR3 is TGTGCCAGCAGCTTACAAGGTGGGGGGGATACGCAGTATTTT. This sequence encodes CASSLQGGGDTQYF. V usage is TRBV11-1 and J usage is TRBJ2-3; D may be TRBD2 (6 bases). Looked up from germline, CDR1 is SGHAT and CDR2 is FQDESV (reference sequence). Between the trimmed V and J ends, which lost 2 bases and 6 bases, there was a span of 12 bases. This CDR3 region has 14 residues.

The chain couples TRBV28 to TRBJ1-5; 8 bases are shared with TRBD1. After removal of 6 bases from V and 5 bases from J, the junction contained 6 bases not matched to a gene. In germline, CDR1 is MDHEN, CDR2 SYDVKM. The CDR3 extends over 14 amino acids. CDR3 in DNA: TGTGCCAGCAGCTTGGGACAGGCACATCAGCCCCAGCATTTT. Translating it yields CASSLGQAHQPQHF. Based on the CDR3 plus reference TRBV28 and TRBJ1-5, the full variable domain is DVKVTQSSRYLVKRTGEKVFLECVQDMDHENMFWYRQDPGLGLRLIYFSYDVKMKEKGDIPEGYSVSREKKERFSLILESASTNQTSMYLCASSLGQAHQPQHFGDGTRLSIL.

This chain joins TRBV7-6 and TRBJ2-2; 7 nucleotides line up with TRBD2. Germline-derived CDR1 and CDR2 are SGHVS and FNYEAQ. Unmatched junction bases numbered 10, after V lost 2 bases and J lost 1 base. This CDR3 region has 18 residues. The CDR3 loop is CASSLSLRGRGNTGELFF. CDR3 in DNA: TGTGCCAGCAGCTTAAGTCTTCGGGGGAGGGGGAACACCGGGGAGCTGTTTTTT.

The count of this clone is one. The CDR3 here is CASSSGQGSTGNTIYF. In DNA, the CDR3 is TGTGCCAGCAGCTCGGGACAGGGGTCAACTGGAAACACCATATATTTT. The chain links TRBV7-9 to TRBJ1-3, with TRBD1 matching over 10 bases. This CDR3 contains 16 residues. The ends lost 4 bases at V and 2 bases at J; junction bases unmatched: 5. Germline V gene data show CDR1 as SEHNR and CDR2 as FQNEAQ (reference sequence).

V gene TRBV19 combines with J gene TRBJ1-2, with D possibly being TRBD1 (5 bases). Germline CDR1 reads LNHDA; CDR2 reads SQIVND (reference sequence). CDR3 length equals 11 residues. V was cut by 5 bases and J by 8 bases, with 9 bases left in between. This chain's CDR3 is CASSPGEGYTF. CDR3 bases: TGTGCCAGTAGTCCGGGGGAGGGCTACACCTTC.

The chain couples TRBV5-1 to TRBJ1-2; D perhaps matches TRBD1 (5 bases). This CDR3 region has 16 residues. The V gene's germline CDR1 is SGHRS and CDR2 YFSETQ. With 4 bases removed from V and 3 bases from J, the gap between germline ends came to 19 bases. DNA of the CDR3: TGCGCCAGCAGCCCCATTTATCCGGCGACAGACTATGGCTACACCTTC. Residues: CASSPIYPATDYGYTF. Based on the CDR3 plus reference TRBV5-1 and TRBJ1-2, the full variable domain is KAGVTQTPRYLIKTRGQQVTLSCSPISGHRSVSWYQQTPGQGLQFLFEYFSETQRNKGNFPGRFSGRQFSNSRSEMNVSTLELGDSALYLCASSPIYPATDYGYTFGSGTRLTVV.

V usage is TRBV19 and J usage is TRBJ1-1, with no clear D. This CDR3 spans 11 amino acids. Germline V gives CDR1 LNHDA, CDR2 SQIVND (reference sequence). V was shortened by 5 bases and J by 7 bases, with 8 bases between the two germline ends. CDR3 DNA sequence: TGTGCCAGTAGTCTGGGGATTGAAGCTTTCTTT. The encoded protein is CASSLGIEAFF.

The chain joins TRBV6-4 to TRBJ1-6; D is ambiguous. CDR3 length equals 15 residues. Trimming shortened V by 2 bases and J by 0 bases, and 5 bases separated the two germline ends. The germline V gene encodes CDR1 MRHNA and CDR2 SNTAGT. DNA for the CDR3: TGTGCCAGCAGTGACGGGAGCTCCTATAATTCACCCCTCCACTTT. Its translation is CASSDGSSYNSPLHF.

This chain links TRBV30 with TRBJ1-1; 7 bases line up with TRBD1. Germline lookup yields CDR1 GTSNPN and CDR2 SVGIG (reference sequence). V was clipped by 2 bases and J by 5 bases; unmatched bases: 11. The CDR3 loop spans 15 amino acids. DNA of the CDR3: TGTGCCTGGAGTCCCGGGTACAGGGGACTTACTGAAGCTTTCTTT. Protein: CAWSPGYRGLTEAFF.

The V call is TRBV9, the J call TRBJ1-2, with a tentative D call TRBD1 (6 bases). Germline CDR1 is SGDLS and CDR2 is YYNGEE. The length of the CDR3 is 14 residues. Trimming removed 3 bases at V and 0 bases at J, with 9 bases between. The DNA for the CDR3 is TGTGCCAGCAGCGAAGGGGGAGCTAACTATGGCTACACCTTC. This codes for CASSEGGANYGYTF.

This clone turned up a few times. The junction and the germline gene differ at one end; a read error may be behind it. The chain couples TRBV24-1 to TRBJ1-2; 10 bases line up with TRBD1. Germline V gene sequence: CDR1 KGHDR, CDR2 SFDVKD. This CDR3 is built from 12 residues. The CDR3 DNA sequence: TGTGCCACCAGTGATATTTGTGACAGGGGGCGGTTC. Translated, it gives CATSDICDRGRF.

The V call is TRBV27, the J call TRBJ1-1; TRBD1 matches 8 bases. In germline, CDR1 is MNHEY, CDR2 SMNVEV (reference sequence). This CDR3 is 15 amino acids long. Unmatched junction bases numbered 4, after V lost 0 bases and J lost 4 bases. The CDR3 protein is CASSLSQGAITEAFF. The CDR3 nucleotides are TGTGCCAGCAGTTTATCGCAGGGGGCGATCACTGAAGCTTTCTTT.

V and J are TRBV6-2 or TRBV6-3 and TRBJ1-5, with D unresolved. The length of the CDR3 is 12 residues. The germline V gene encodes CDR1 MNHEY and CDR2 SVGEGT. With 2 bases removed from V and 7 bases from J, the gap between germline ends came to 6 bases. The CDR3 protein is CASSYRDQPQHF. The CDR3 DNA reads TGTGCCAGCAGTTACCGAGACCAGCCCCAGCATTTT.

The V call is TRBV2, the J call TRBJ1-5; D gene unclear. Trimming took 1 base from V and 2 from J, leaving 9 bases between them. CDR1 and CDR2 (germline): SNHLY, FYNNEI. This CDR3 has 15 residues. This chain's CDR3 is CASSEEETGNQPQHF. Here the CDR3 DNA reads TGTGCCAGCAGTGAAGAAGAGACGGGCAATCAGCCCCAGCATTTT.

The chain carries TRBV6-2 or TRBV6-3 and TRBJ1-5, with 10 positions matching TRBD1. In germline, CDR1 is MNHEY, CDR2 SVGEGT. V was pared by 5 bases and J by 7 bases, with 8 bases of the junction left unmatched. There are 15 residues in the CDR3. The CDR3 loop is CASSPGTGVYQPQHF. The CDR3 DNA reads TGTGCCAGCAGTCCCGGGACAGGGGTTTACCAGCCCCAGCATTTT.

This clone was seen a single time. This may arise from a read error, as a much more abundant clone is one base away. The sample has other DNA sequences that encode this CDR3 too. This chain uses TRBV7-3 with TRBJ1-2, with 10 bases that match TRBD1. The CDR3 extends over 15 amino acids. Germline V gene sequence: CDR1 SGHTA, CDR2 FQGTGA. The CDR3 bases are TGTGCCAGCAGCGGCCAGGGACAGGGGTACTATGGCTACACCTTT. This codes for CASSGQGQGYYGYTF. The full variable domain, its missing parts supplied by reference TRBV7-3 and TRBJ1-2, is GAGVSQTPSNKVTEKGKYVELRCDPISGHTALYWYRQSLGQGPEFLIYFQGTGAADDSGLPNDRFFAVRPEGSVSTLKIQRTERGDSAVYLCASSGQGQGYYGYTFGSGTRLTVV.

Points on this clone: The same CDR3 also results from other DNA sequences found in this sample. The chain has TRBV10-3 and TRBJ1-1; D is uncertain. With 0 bases removed from V and 5 bases from J, the gap between germline ends came to 7 bases. The CDR3 covers 13 residues. The germline CDR1 and CDR2 sequences are ENHRY and SYGVKD. The CDR3 coding sequence is TGTGCCATCAGTGAGTCGATGGGGACTGAAGCTTTCTTT. Encoded protein: CAISESMGTEAFF.

The rearrangement uses TRBV14 and TRBJ1-1; the D gene is possibly TRBD1 (5 bases). The V and J ends lost 4 bases and 0 bases respectively, with 21 bases between them. This CDR3 has 18 amino acids. Germline V gene sequence: CDR1 SGHDN, CDR2 FVKESK. The CDR3 bases are TGTGCCAGCAGCCGAAGGGACTTCGACAGCCCAATGAACACTGAAGCTTTCTTT. Residues: CASSRRDFDSPMNTEAFF.

The CDR3 sequence: CASSLDSREAFF. DNA for the CDR3: TGTGCCAGCAGTTTAGACAGCCGTGAAGCTTTCTTT. The chain links TRBV12-3 or TRBV12-4 to TRBJ1-1; no definite D call. This CDR3 has 12 residues. V was pared by 1 base and J by 7 bases, with 7 bases between.

This chain uses TRBV11-3 with TRBJ2-5, with 7 bases that match TRBD2. V lost 5 bases and J lost 2; bases outside the gene matches: 8. Germline V gene sequence: CDR1 SGHNT, CDR2 YENEEA. CDR3 length: 15 amino acids. CDR3 protein: CASSLGEGLQETQYF. The CDR3 DNA reads TGTGCCAGCAGCCTCGGGGAGGGACTACAAGAGACCCAGTACTTC.

The chain carries TRBV3-1 (or the pseudogene TRBV3-2) and TRBJ2-7; weak D call: TRBD1 (6 bases). The CDR3 length is 12 residues. V was clipped by 2 bases and J by 7 bases, with 9 bases between them. Germline CDR1 reads LGHDT; CDR2 reads YNNKEL (reference sequence). CDR3 protein: CASSQTGKEQYF. CDR3 coding DNA: TGTGCCAGCAGCCAAACAGGGAAGGAGCAGTACTTC.

J is TRBJ1-1 and V is TRBV11-2; D possibly corresponds to TRBD1 (5 bases). The length of the CDR3 is 15 residues. In germline, CDR1 is SGHAT, CDR2 FQNNGV. V gave up 5 bases and J gave up 10 bases, with 23 bases separating them. The CDR3, as DNA: TGTGCCAGCAGCCCAGGGACGTCCCCCAATAGGCGAGCTTTCTTT. Residues: CASSPGTSPNRRAFF.